Below, 21 T cell receptor beta chains from the same sample are listed, as sequenced in a study of glioma-infiltrating T cells after dendritic cell vaccination. The table came from immunoSEQ multiplex PCR; TCRdb's copy has only in-frame clones and leaves some out. The sample carries fewer than 50,000 clones, 70% to 85% recorded once. Sequencing was performed on blood, taken before dendritic cell vaccination. The origin of the receptors is a human donor with glioblastoma.

The J gene is TRBJ2-7, the V gene TRBV19; 16 nucleotides agree with TRBD2. After removal of 8 bases from V and 7 bases from J, the junction contained 17 bases not matched to a gene. This CDR3 is 18 amino acids long. Germline loops: CDR1 LNHDA, CDR2 SQIVND (reference sequence). CDR3 sequence (DNA): TGTGCCAGTGGGAAACTACCGGGACTAGCGGGGGGGCCGGGGGAGCAGTACTTC. Amino acids: CASGKLPGLAGGPGEQYF.

The chain couples TRBV5-4 to TRBJ1-5; no definite D call. CDR3 length: 14 amino acids. V lost 1 base, J lost 1 base, and 6 bases lay in between. Germline V gene data show CDR1 as SGHNT and CDR2 as YYREEE (reference sequence). CDR3 region: CASSLYGSNQPQHF. DNA of the CDR3: TGTGCCAGCAGCTTGTACGGGAGCAATCAGCCCCAGCATTTT.

The chain has TRBV5-4 and TRBJ2-5; weak D call: TRBD2 (7 bases). Germline V gene lookup returns CDR1 SGHNT and CDR2 YYREEE (reference sequence). The CDR3 consists of 17 residues. V was shortened by 4 bases and J by 1 base, with 20 bases between the two germline ends. CDR3 sequence: CASSTGGLRGGQETQYF. The CDR3 nucleotides are TGTGCCAGCAGCACGGGGGGCTTGCGGGGCGGCCAAGAGACCCAGTACTTC.

The chain employs TRBV19 and TRBJ1-1; 7 bases map to TRBD1. CDR3 length: 15 amino acids. After removal of 4 bases from V and 1 base from J, the junction contained 6 bases not matched to a gene. Germline CDR1 reads LNHDA; CDR2 reads SQIVND (reference sequence). The CDR3 nucleotides read TGTGCCAGTAGTAGAGACAGGGTCTCGAACACTGAAGCTTTCTTT. This encodes CASSRDRVSNTEAFF.

Here the CDR3 DNA reads TGTGCCAGCATGACGGACAGGGTGAGGGAGACCCAGTACTTC. Translation: CASMTDRVRETQYF. The chain links TRBV5-8 to TRBJ2-5; TRBD1 matches 8 bases. Germline values: CDR1 SGHTS, CDR2 YDEGEE. The CDR3 is 14 amino acids. After removal of 6 bases from V and 5 bases from J, the junction contained 9 bases not matched to a gene.

The rearrangement joins TRBV19 to TRBJ2-5; no clear D gene. CDR1 is LNHDA and CDR2 is SQIVND in the germline V gene (reference sequence). Between the trimmed V and J ends, which lost 8 bases and 4 bases, there was a span of 11 bases. CDR3 length equals 12 residues. This CDR3 is CASQSRGETQYF. Here the CDR3 DNA reads TGTGCCAGTCAGAGCAGAGGAGAGACCCAGTACTTC.

The rearrangement links TRBV2 to TRBJ1-5; D uncertain. This CDR3 has 14 amino acids. The germline CDR1 and CDR2 sequences are SNHLY and FYNNEI. Trimming removed 3 bases at V and 4 bases at J, with 10 bases between. The CDR3 DNA reads TGTGCCAGCAGTGATTTAGGGAGGAATCAGCCCCAGCATTTT. Translation gives CASSDLGRNQPQHF.

V gene TRBV10-3 combines with J gene TRBJ1-3; 8 nucleotides align to TRBD1. The germline CDR1 and CDR2 sequences are ENHRY and SYGVKD. The CDR3 runs 17 residues. V was pared by 2 bases and J by 0 bases, with 6 bases of the junction left unmatched. In nucleotides, the CDR3 is TGTGCCATCAGTGAGGGCCCTGACAGGGGCTCTGGAAACACCATATATTTT. Protein: CAISEGPDRGSGNTIYF.

The chain has TRBV4-2 and TRBJ1-3; 8 nucleotides agree with TRBD1. V trimming: 4 bases; J trimming: 3 bases; junction bases outside the gene matches: 8. In germline, CDR1 is LGHNA, CDR2 YNFKEQ. The CDR3 is 16 residues long. In DNA, the CDR3 is TGTGCCAGCAGCCGCGACAGGGGAGCGGATGGAAACACCATATATTTT. Translation gives CASSRDRGADGNTIYF.

Worth noting for this clone: Mismatch with germline at one junction end may stem from a read error. The rearrangement uses TRBV7-7 and TRBJ2-5; maybe TRBD2 (5 bases). Germline CDR1 and CDR2: SSHAT and FNYEAQ (reference sequence). This CDR3 spans 16 amino acids. DNA of the CDR3: TGTGCTAGCAGCTTAGACTATGGAAAAAGCCAAGAGACCCAGTACTTC. Its translation is CASSLDYGKSQETQYF.

The rearrangement links TRBV7-2 to TRBJ1-5; 9 bases fit TRBD1. CDR3 size: 14 residues. Germline CDR1 and CDR2: SGHTA and FQGNSA. With 5 bases clipped from V and 7 bases from J, the junction kept 6 bases outside the gene matches. The CDR3 nucleotides are TGTGCCAGCAGCCGGACAGGGGAAAACCAGCCCCAGCATTTT. Translating it yields CASSRTGENQPQHF. Complete variable domain (other parts from reference TRBV7-2 and TRBJ1-5): GAGVSQSPSNKVTEKGKDVELRCDPISGHTALYWYRQSLGQGLEFLIYFQGNSAPDKSGLPSDRFSAERTGGSVSTLTIQRTQQEDSAVYLCASSRTGENQPQHFGDGTRLSIL.

The chain has TRBV7-2 and TRBJ1-3, with D perhaps matching TRBD1 (6 bases). The germline gives CDR1 SGHTA, CDR2 FQGNSA. The CDR3 spans 16 residues. V was pared by 1 base and J by 0 bases, with 10 bases between. DNA of the CDR3: TGTGCCAGCAGCTTAGGCCCACAGGGCTCTGGAAACACCATATATTTT. This codes for CASSLGPQGSGNTIYF.

The rearrangement joins TRBV7-9 to TRBJ1-2, with D uncertain. The CDR3 has 13 residues. V lost 8 bases and J lost 4, with 14 bases in between. Germline V gene data show CDR1 as SEHNR and CDR2 as FQNEAQ (reference sequence). This chain's CDR3 is CASAAQAAYGYTF. In nucleotides, the CDR3 is TGTGCCAGCGCAGCCCAGGCCGCCTATGGCTACACCTTC.

This chain uses TRBV18 with TRBJ1-3, with a weak D call TRBD1 (6 bases). CDR1 and CDR2 (germline): KGHSH, LQKENI. The germline V and J ends were trimmed by 4 bases and 2 bases, with 15 bases remaining between them. The CDR3 sequence is 16 residues long. CDR3 in DNA: TGTGCCAGCTCACTACCGGTCTGGACAGCTGGAAACACCATATATTTT. This sequence encodes CASSLPVWTAGNTIYF.

This chain uses TRBV5-4 with TRBJ2-3; possible D gene TRBD1, 5 bases. With 0 bases removed from V and 6 bases from J, the gap between germline ends came to 5 bases. Germline V gene lookup returns CDR1 SGHNT and CDR2 YYREEE (reference sequence). CDR3 length: 12 amino acids. In DNA, the CDR3 is TGTGCCAGCAGCTTGGGGGGCGATACGCAGTATTTT. Protein sequence: CASSLGGDTQYF.

J is TRBJ2-1 and V is TRBV7-2; 9 bases line up with TRBD2. This CDR3 has 15 residues. The V segment lost 1 base and the J segment 7 bases; nucleotides outside the gene matches: 5. In germline, CDR1 is SGHTA, CDR2 FQGNSA. The CDR3 is CASSLVSGGGNEQFF. The CDR3 region has the DNA TGTGCCAGCAGCTTAGTTAGCGGGGGAGGGAATGAGCAGTTCTTC.

The chain carries TRBV18 and TRBJ2-4, with 9 nucleotides matching TRBD1. The J segment lost 2 bases and the V segment lost 4 bases, leaving 15 bases of the junction unmatched. The germline V gene has CDR1 KGHSH and CDR2 LQKENI. The CDR3 runs 19 residues. The CDR3 loop is CASSQDRGSDLRPKNIQYF. The CDR3 bases are TGTGCCAGCTCACAAGACAGGGGGTCAGACCTAAGGCCCAAAAACATTCAGTACTTC. The full variable domain, its missing parts supplied by reference TRBV18 and TRBJ2-4, is NAGVMQNPRHLVRRRGQEARLRCSPMKGHSHVYWYRQLPEEGLKFMVYLQKENIIDESGMPKERFSAEFPKEGPSILRIQQVVRGDSAAYFCASSQDRGSDLRPKNIQYFGAGTRLSVL.

The CDR3, as DNA: TGTGCCATGTCCGGGACTAGCGGAGTTATCTCCTACGAGCAGTACTTC. Translated: CAMSGTSGVISYEQYF. The J gene is TRBJ2-7, the V gene TRBV2; 11 nucleotides match TRBD2. The CDR3 is 16 amino acids. Germline V lookup: CDR1 SNHLY, CDR2 FYNNEI. Trimming took 10 bases from V and 0 from J; bases not matched to a gene: 11.

This clone was counted between two and nine times. This rearrangement joins TRBV7-2 to TRBJ1-5; no definite D call. Looked up from germline, CDR1 is SGHTA and CDR2 is FQGNSA. V lost 5 bases and J lost 4, with 6 bases in between. CDR3 length: 12 amino acids. In nucleotides, the CDR3 is TGTGCCAGCAGCCCGACTAATCAGCCCCAGCATTTT. This translates into CASSPTNQPQHF.

The chain has TRBV15 and TRBJ2-5; D is ambiguous. Germline V gives CDR1 LNHNV, CDR2 YYDKDF (reference sequence). CDR3 size: 14 residues. V was pared by 0 bases and J by 5 bases, with 10 bases between. The CDR3 DNA is TGTGCCACCAGCAGAGATAGATTGTCGGAGACCCAGTACTTC. Translation gives CATSRDRLSETQYF. The variable domain in full, completed from reference TRBV15 and TRBJ2-5, reads DAMVIQNPRYQVTQFGKPVTLSCSQTLNHNVMYWYQQKSSQAPKLLFHYYDKDFNNEADTPDNFQSRRPNTSFCFLDIRSPGLGDTAMYLCATSRDRLSETQYFGPGTRLLVL.

This sequence joins TRBV2 and TRBJ2-5; 7 bases align to TRBD2. This CDR3 comprises 14 residues. V was clipped by 6 bases and J by 1 base; unmatched bases: 5. From germline, CDR1 is SNHLY and CDR2 FYNNEI. CDR3 DNA sequence: TGTGCCAGCAGAATGGGGGGGGGCCAAGAGACCCAGTACTTC. Amino acid sequence: CASRMGGGQETQYF.